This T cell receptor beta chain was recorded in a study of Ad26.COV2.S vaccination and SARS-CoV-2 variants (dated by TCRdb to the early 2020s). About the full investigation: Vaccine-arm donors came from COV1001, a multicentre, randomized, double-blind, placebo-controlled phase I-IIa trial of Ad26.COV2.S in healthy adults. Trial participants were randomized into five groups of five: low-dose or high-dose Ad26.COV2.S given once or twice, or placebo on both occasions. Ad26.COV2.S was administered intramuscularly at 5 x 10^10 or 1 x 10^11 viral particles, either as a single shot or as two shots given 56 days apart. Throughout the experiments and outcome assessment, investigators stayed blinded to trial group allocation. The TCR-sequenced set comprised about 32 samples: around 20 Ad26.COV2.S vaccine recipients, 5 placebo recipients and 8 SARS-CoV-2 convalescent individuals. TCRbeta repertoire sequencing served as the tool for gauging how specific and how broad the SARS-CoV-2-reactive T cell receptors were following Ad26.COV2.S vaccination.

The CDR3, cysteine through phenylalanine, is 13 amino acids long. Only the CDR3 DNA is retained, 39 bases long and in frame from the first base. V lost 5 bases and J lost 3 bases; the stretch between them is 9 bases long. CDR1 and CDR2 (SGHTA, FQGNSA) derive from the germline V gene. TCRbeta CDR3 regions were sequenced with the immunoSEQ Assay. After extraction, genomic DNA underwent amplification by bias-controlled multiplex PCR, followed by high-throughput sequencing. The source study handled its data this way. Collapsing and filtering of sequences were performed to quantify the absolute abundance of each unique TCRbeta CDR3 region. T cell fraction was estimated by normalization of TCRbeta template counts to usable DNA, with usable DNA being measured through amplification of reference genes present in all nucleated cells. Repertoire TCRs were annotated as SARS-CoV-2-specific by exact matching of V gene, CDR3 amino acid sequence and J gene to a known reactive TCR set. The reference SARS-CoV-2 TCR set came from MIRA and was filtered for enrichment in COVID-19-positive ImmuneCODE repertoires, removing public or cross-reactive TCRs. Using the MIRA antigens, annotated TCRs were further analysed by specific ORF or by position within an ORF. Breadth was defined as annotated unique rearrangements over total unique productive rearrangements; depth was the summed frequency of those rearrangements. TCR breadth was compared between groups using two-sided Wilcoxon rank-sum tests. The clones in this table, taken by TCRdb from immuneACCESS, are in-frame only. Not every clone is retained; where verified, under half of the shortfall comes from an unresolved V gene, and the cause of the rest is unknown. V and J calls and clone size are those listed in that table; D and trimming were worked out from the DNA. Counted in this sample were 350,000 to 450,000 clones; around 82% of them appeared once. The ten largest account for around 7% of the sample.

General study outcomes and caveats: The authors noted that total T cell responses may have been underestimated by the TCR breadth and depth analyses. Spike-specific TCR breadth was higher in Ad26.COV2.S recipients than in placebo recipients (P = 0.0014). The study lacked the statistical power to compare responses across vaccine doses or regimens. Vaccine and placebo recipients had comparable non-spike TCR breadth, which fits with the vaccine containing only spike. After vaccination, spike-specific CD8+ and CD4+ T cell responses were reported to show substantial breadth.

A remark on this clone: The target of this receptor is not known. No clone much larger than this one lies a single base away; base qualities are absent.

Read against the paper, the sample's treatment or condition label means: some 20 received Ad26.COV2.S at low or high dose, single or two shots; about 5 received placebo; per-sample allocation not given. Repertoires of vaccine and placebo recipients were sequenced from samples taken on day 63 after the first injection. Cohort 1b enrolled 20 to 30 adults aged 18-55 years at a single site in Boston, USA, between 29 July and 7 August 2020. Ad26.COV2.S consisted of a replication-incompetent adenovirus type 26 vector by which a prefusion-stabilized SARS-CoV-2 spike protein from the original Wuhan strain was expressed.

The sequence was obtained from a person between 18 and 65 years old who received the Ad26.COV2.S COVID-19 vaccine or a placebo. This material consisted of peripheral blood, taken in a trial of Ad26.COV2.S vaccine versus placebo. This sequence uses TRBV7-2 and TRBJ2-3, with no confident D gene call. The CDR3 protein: CASSLSQTDTQYF. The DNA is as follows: TGTGCCAGCAGCCTCAGTCAGACAGATACGCAGTATTTT.